The TCR beta chain described here comes from a study of blood T cell repertoires in COVID-19 (dated by TCRdb to about 2020). At the level of the whole study: The collaborator samples originated in the United States, Italy and Spain and spanned the acute and convalescent phases of COVID-19. The repertoires were released in a freely available public database meant as a resource for research on the immune response to SARS-CoV-2. Subjects who had been exposed to COVID-19, were actively infected with it, or had recovered from it provided the deeply sampled blood TCRbeta repertoires that made up the dataset. The samples were drawn from the first 160 participants of the ongoing ImmuneRACE study and from over 950 subjects provided by 6 global collaborators. The material from the prospective study consisted of cDNA or gDNA derived from T cells, B-cell-depleted T cells, or PBMCs. Sample metadata almost always included a de-identified subject ID, COVID-19 status, age in years and sex. Where available, HLA class I and class II types were obtained from metadata supplied by the sample provider rather than from assay-based typing. Results and caveats for the whole study, not just this receptor: The amount of clinical and demographic metadata varied by source and participant and was provided uncurated.

In Seattle, one collaborating source enrolled patients while the infection was active and tracked those patients longitudinally over the course of disease. The collaborating institutions used their own protocols to collect whole blood in K2EDTA tubes. For TCRbeta analysis, collaborators shipped samples as frozen whole blood, isolated PBMCs, or DNA extracted from either of those sample types. Via the germline V gene, CDR1 is KGHSH and CDR2 LQKENI. The CDR3 runs 15 amino acids, cysteine and phenylalanine included. Only the CDR3 part of the read is kept: 45 bases, read in frame from the first base. Trimming removed 3 bases from V and 9 bases from J; the gene matches leave 3 bases unexplained. Turning to this clone: The antigen it binds to is not known. Base qualities are not provided; no much larger clone lies one nucleotide away.

TCRbeta CDR3 regions were amplified from genomic DNA using the immunoSEQ Assay, a bias-controlled multiplex PCR. The original pipeline was this. The number of nucleated cells in each sample was estimated from the amplification of reference gene primers within the assay. Sequence reads were collapsed and filtered to measure the absolute abundance of every unique TCRbeta CDR3 rearrangement. For each sample, productive Simpson clonality was calculated as the square root of Simpson's diversity index across productive rearrangements. TCRdb re-hosts the immuneACCESS table, in-frame sequences only. Its copies lack some clones; in the studies checked, an unresolved V gene accounts for under half of them, and the cause for the rest is not known. V and J calls and clone size are copied from that table; D and trimming were computed from the DNA. The sample contains under 50,000 clones, 85% to 95% of them found a single time. The ten largest clonotypes hold approximately 1% of the sample.

The V and J genes are TRBV18 and TRBJ1-6, with 12 junctional bases fitting TRBD1. Material: peripheral blood. This TCR came from a man in his 60s with COVID-19, enrolled during active disease. In nucleotide form, the sequence is TGTGCCAGCTCACCCGGGACAGGGGGCAGTTCACCCCTCCACTTT. It is translated as CASSPGTGGSSPLHF.